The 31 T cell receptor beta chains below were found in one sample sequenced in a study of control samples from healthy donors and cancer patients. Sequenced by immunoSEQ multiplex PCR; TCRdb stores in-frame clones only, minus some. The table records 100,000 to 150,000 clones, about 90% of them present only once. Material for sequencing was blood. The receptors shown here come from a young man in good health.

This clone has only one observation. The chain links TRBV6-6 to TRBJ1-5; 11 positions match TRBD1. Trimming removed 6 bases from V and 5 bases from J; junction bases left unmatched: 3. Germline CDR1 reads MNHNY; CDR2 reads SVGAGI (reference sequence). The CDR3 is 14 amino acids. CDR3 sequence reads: CASSRGQGDQPQHF. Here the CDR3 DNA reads TGTGCCAGCAGCCGGGGACAGGGGGATCAGCCCCAGCATTTT.

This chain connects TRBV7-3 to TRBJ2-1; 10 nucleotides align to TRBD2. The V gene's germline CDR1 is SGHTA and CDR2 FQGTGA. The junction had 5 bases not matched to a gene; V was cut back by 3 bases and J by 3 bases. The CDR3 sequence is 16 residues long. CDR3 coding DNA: TGTGCCAGCAGCTTGGGACTAGCGCTACGCTACAATGAGCAGTTCTTC. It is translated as CASSLGLALRYNEQFF.

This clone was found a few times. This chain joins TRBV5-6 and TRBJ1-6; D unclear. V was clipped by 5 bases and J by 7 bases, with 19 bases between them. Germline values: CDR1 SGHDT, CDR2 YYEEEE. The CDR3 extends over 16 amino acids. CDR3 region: CASRRYTGPQNSPLHF. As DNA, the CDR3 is TGTGCCAGCAGAAGGTACACCGGGCCCCAAAATTCACCCCTCCACTTT. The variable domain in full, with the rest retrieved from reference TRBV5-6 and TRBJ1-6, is DAGVTQSPTHLIKTRGQQVTLRCSPKSGHDTVSWYQQALGQGPQFIFQYYEEEERQRGNFPDRFSGHQFPNYSSELNVNALLLGDSALYLCASRRYTGPQNSPLHFGNGTRLTVT.

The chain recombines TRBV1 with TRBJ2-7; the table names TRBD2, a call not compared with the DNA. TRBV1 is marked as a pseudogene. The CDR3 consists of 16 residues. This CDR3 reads CTSSQVLYPEVYEQYF. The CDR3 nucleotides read TGCACCAGCAGCCAAGTTTTGTACCCGGAGGTATACGAGCAGTACTTC.

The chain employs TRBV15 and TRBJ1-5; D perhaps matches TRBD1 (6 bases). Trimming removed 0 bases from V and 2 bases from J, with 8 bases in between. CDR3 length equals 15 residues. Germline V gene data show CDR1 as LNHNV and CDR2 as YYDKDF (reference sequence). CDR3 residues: CATSRDPGGNQPQHF. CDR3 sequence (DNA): TGTGCCACCAGCAGAGATCCAGGGGGCAATCAGCCCCAGCATTTT.

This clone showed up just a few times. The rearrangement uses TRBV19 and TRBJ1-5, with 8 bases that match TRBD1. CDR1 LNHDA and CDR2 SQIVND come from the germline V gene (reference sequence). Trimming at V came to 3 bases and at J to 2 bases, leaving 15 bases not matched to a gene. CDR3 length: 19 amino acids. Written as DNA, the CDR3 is TGTGCCAGTAGTATGGGCGGACAGGGTGGGCTAGGGGGCAATCAGCCCCAGCATTTT. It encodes CASSMGGQGGLGGNQPQHF.

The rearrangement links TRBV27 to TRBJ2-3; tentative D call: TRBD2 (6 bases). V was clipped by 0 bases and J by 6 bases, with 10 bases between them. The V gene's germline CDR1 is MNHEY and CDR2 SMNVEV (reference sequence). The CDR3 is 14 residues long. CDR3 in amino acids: CASSLSGGRDTQYF. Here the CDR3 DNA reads TGTGCCAGCAGTTTATCGGGGGGACGGGATACGCAGTATTTT.

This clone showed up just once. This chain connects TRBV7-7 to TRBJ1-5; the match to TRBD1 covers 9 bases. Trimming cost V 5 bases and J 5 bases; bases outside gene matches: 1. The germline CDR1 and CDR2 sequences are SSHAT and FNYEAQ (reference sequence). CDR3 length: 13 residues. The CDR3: CASSRDRDQPQHF. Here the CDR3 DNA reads TGTGCCAGCAGCCGGGACAGGGATCAGCCCCAGCATTTT.

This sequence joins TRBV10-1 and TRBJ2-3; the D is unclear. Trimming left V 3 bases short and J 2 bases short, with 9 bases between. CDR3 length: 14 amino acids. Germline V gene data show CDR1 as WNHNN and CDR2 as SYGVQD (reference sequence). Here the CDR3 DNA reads TGCGCCAGCAGTGATCGACGATTCACAGATACGCAGTATTTT. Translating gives CASSDRRFTDTQYF.

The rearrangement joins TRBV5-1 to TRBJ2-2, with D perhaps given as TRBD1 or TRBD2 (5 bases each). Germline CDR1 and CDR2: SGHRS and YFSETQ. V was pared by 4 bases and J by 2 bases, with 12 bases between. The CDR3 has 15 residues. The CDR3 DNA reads TGCGCCAGCAGCCTAACCGGGACCAACACCGGGGAGCTGTTTTTT. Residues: CASSLTGTNTGELFF.

The DNA for the CDR3 is TGCGCCAGCAGCTTGGGGGGGATAGCCAGCTCTGGAAACACCATATATTTT. It encodes CASSLGGIASSGNTIYF. V and J are TRBV5-1 and TRBJ1-3; possible D gene TRBD1, 5 bases. Trimming pared 0 bases from V and 0 bases from J, leaving 13 bases between. The V gene's germline CDR1 is SGHRS and CDR2 YFSETQ. The CDR3 totals 17 residues.

The CDR3 region has the DNA TGCGCCAGCAGTCCAGGGGGTATTGAAAAACTGTTTTTT. Amino acid sequence: CASSPGGIEKLFF. The chain links TRBV10-2 to TRBJ1-4, with TRBD1 matching 7 bases. Germline V lookup: CDR1 WSHSY, CDR2 SAAADI. The ends lost 5 bases at V and 7 bases at J; junction bases unmatched: 4. The CDR3 has 13 residues.

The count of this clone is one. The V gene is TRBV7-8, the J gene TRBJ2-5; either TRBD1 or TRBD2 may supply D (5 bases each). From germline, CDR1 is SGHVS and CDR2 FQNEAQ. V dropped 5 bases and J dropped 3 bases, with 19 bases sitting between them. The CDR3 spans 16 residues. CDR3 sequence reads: CASSLGIGAWKETQYF. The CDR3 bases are TGTGCCAGCAGCCTAGGGATCGGGGCCTGGAAAGAGACCCAGTACTTC.

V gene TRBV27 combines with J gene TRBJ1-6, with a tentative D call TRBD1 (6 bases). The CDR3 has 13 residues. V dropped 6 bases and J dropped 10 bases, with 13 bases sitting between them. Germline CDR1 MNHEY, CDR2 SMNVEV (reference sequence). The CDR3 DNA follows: TGTGCCAGCAGCCTCAGGGGTTACTCACCCCTCCACTTT. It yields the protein CASSLRGYSPLHF.

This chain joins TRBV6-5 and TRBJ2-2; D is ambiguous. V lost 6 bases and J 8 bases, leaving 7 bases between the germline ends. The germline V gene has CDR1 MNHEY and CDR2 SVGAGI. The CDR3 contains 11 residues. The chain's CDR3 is CASRMNGELFF. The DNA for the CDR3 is TGTGCCAGCAGAATGAATGGGGAGCTGTTTTTT.

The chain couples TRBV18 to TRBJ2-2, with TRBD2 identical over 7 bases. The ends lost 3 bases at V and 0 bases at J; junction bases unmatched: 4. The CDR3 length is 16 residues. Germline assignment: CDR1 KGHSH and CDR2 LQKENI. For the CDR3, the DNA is TGTGCCAGCTCACCCCAAGGACTAGCGAACACCGGGGAGCTGTTTTTT. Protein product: CASSPQGLANTGELFF.

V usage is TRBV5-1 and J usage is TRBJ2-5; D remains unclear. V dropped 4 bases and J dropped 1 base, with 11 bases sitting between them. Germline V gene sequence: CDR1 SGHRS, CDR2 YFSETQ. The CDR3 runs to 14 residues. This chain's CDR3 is CASSPRRSQETQYF. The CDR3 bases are TGCGCCAGCAGCCCTCGACGGAGCCAAGAGACCCAGTACTTC.

The CDR3, as DNA: TGTGCCACCGCGGGGGGTGGTGAGCAGTACTTC. The encoded protein is CATAGGGEQYF. The V and J genes are TRBV15 and TRBJ2-7; 8 bases are a match to TRBD2. After removal of 8 bases from V and 7 bases from J, the junction contained 4 bases not matched to a gene. Germline V gives CDR1 LNHNV, CDR2 YYDKDF (reference sequence). This CDR3 has 11 residues.

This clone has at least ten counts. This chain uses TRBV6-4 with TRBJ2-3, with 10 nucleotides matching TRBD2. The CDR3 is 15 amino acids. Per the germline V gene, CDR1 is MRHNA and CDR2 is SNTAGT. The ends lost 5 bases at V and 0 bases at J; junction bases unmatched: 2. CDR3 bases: TGTGCCAGCAGTACGACTAGCGGGAGCACAGATACGCAGTATTTT. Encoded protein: CASSTTSGSTDTQYF.

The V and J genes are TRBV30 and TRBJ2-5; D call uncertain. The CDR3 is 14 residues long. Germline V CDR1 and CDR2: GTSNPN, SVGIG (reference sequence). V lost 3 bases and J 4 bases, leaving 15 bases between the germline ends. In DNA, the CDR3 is TGTGCCTGGAGCGGTCCCTCTAGAGGAGAGACCCAGTACTTC. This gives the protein CAWSGPSRGETQYF.

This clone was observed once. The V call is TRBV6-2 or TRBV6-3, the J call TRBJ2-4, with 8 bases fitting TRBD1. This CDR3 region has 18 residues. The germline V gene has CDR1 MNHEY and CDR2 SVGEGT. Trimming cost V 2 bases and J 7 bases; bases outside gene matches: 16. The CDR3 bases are TGTGCCAGCAGTTACCCCTGGGGCAGCCCGGGACAGGAGAACATTCAGTACTTC. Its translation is CASSYPWGSPGQENIQYF.

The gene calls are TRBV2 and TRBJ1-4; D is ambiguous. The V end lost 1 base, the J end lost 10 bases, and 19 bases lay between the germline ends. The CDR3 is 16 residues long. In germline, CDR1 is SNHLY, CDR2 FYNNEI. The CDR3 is CASSEGEGRGVRKLFF. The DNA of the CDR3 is TGTGCCAGCAGTGAAGGGGAAGGGCGCGGGGTTCGAAAACTGTTTTTT.

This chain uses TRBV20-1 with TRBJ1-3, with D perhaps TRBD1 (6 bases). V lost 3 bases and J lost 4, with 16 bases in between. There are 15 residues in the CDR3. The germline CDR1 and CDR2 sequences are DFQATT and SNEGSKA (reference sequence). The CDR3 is CSASDHQGTGNTIYF. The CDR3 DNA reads TGCAGTGCTAGTGACCACCAGGGGACCGGAAACACCATATATTTT.

The CDR3 loop reads CASSPPYRATRNNEQFF. CDR3 sequence (DNA): TGTGCCAGCAGCCCCCCTTATCGCGCAACGAGAAACAATGAGCAGTTCTTC. The chain joins TRBV11-2 to TRBJ2-1; no clear D gene. The V end lost 5 bases, the J end lost 5 bases, and 22 bases lay between the germline ends. The CDR3 loop spans 17 amino acids. Germline-derived CDR1 and CDR2 are SGHAT and FQNNGV.

The CDR3 spells CASSYGRYQPQHF. Written as DNA, the CDR3 is TGTGCCAGCAGTTACGGACGGTATCAGCCCCAGCATTTT. The chain is built from TRBV6-2 or TRBV6-3 and TRBJ1-5; D uncertain. The germline CDR1 and CDR2 sequences are MNHEY and SVGEGT. V was clipped by 2 bases and J by 5 bases, with 7 bases between them. This CDR3 is 13 amino acids long.

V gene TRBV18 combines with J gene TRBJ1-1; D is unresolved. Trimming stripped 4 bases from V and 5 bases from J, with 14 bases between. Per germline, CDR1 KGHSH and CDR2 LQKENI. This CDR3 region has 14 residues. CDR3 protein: CASSLRQLETEAFF. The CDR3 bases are TGTGCCAGCTCACTTCGGCAGCTGGAAACTGAAGCTTTCTTT.

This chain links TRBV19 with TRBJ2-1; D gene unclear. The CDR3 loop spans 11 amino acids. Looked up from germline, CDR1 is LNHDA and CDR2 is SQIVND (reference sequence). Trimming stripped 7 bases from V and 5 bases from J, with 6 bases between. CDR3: CASKVDNEQFF. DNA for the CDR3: TGTGCCAGTAAGGTCGACAATGAGCAGTTCTTC.

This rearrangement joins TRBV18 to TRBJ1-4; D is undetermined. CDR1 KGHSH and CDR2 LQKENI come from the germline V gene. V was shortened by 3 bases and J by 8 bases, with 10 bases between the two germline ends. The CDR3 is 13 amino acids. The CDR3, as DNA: TGTGCCAGCTCACCCGGATCTCTCGAAAAACTGTTTTTT. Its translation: CASSPGSLEKLFF.

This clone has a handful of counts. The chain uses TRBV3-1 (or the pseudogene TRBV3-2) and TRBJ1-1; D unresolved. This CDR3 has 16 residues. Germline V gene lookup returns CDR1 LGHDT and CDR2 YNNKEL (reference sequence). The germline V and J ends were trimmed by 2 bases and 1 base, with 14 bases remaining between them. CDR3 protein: CASSQNPSWGNTEAFF. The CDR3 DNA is TGTGCCAGCAGCCAAAATCCTTCGTGGGGGAACACTGAAGCTTTCTTT.

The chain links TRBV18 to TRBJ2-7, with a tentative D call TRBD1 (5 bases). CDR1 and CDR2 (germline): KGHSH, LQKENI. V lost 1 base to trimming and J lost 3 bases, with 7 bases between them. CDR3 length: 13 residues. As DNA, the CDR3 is TGTGCCAGCTCACCACAAGACAGCTACGAGCAGTACTTC. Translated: CASSPQDSYEQYF.

The CDR3: CASSYSITLNYGYTF. The CDR3, as DNA: TGTGCCAGCAGTTACTCGATAACGCTAAACTATGGCTACACCTTC. This rearrangement joins TRBV6-5 to TRBJ1-2, with D uncertain. The CDR3 has 15 amino acids. Trimming stripped 0 bases from V and 2 bases from J, with 10 bases between. CDR1 and CDR2 (germline): MNHEY, SVGAGI.